This TCR beta chain was recorded in a study of shared clonotypes between healthy human individuals. General observations from the study: Naive subsets generally had larger estimated richness than memory subsets.

Germline V CDR1 and CDR2: SGHRS, YFSETQ. The CDR3 sequence is 14 residues long. V lost 3 bases to trimming and J lost 10 bases, with 17 bases between them. Measured with immunoSEQ multiplex PCR; TCRdb has only the in-frame clones, and not every one. The repertoire holds 740,000 or so clones, with roughly 72% as singletons. CD45RA+ naive and CD45RA-negative memory subsets were separated from CD4+ cells. This clone came up a few times. The antigen is undetermined. This sequence joins TRBV5-1 and TRBJ2-1; D is undetermined. This clonotype was obtained from a woman aged 25-40 years in good health. Sequencing was done on a sample of memory CD4+ T cells sorted from blood. Subset specified: CD45RA-negative fraction. The DNA for the CDR3 is TGCGCCAGCAGCTACGACTCCGTGGCGGAGGAGCAGTTCTTC. Its protein product is CASSYDSVAEEQFF.